This T cell receptor beta chain originates from a study of cytotoxic CD8 clonotypes in ibrutinib-treated CLL. Study at large: Following a median about eleven months of treatment, with a range of 6 to 36, response samples were taken. Whole-study findings and limits: Baseline levels of clonality went above those of age-matched healthy donors and moved with circulating CD8+ T-cell counts.

This clone was found a few times. Its matching antigen is unknown. This CDR3 is 14 amino acids long. Trimming left V 6 bases short and J 5 bases short, with 12 bases between. CDR1 and CDR2 (germline): SGHRS, YFSETQ. Profiled with immunoSEQ multiplex PCR; TCRdb holds only in-frame clones, not every one. The data show over 75,000 clones, with around four fifths seen just once and under 35% held by the top ten. The TCR sequence derives from a human donor with chronic lymphocytic leukemia. The sample in question was PBMCs, obtained after 12 months of ibrutinib treatment. V usage is TRBV5-1 and J usage is TRBJ1-6, with no clear D. CDR3 nucleotides: TGCGCCAGCAAGGCCGAACTTGATAATTCACCCCTCCACTTT. Translation gives CASKAELDNSPLHF.